This T cell receptor beta chain emerged from a study of T cell responses to AZD1222 COVID-19 vaccine. The assay was immunoSEQ multiplex PCR, and TCRdb's table has in-frame clones only and misses some. The sample has around 100,000 clones, roughly nine tenths seen once; the top ten hold about 1.2%. Findings and caveats of the study: Receipt of two AZD1222 doses was followed by a rise in Spike-specific TCR breadth and depth.

To note about this clone: Its antigen is still unknown.

The receptor comes from an adult in good health. The specimen was peripheral blood, collected on day 0 of AZD1222 vaccination.

CDR3 sequence reads: CASSEVGSRAGDTQYF. The CDR3 DNA sequence: TGTGCCAGCAGTGAAGTTGGCAGCCGAGCAGGAGATACGCAGTATTTT. The chain uses TRBV6-1 and TRBJ2-3, with D hard to call. The V end lost 1 base, the J end lost 5 bases, and 16 bases lay between the germline ends. Germline-derived CDR1 and CDR2 are MNHNS and SASEGT. The CDR3 sequence is 16 residues long.